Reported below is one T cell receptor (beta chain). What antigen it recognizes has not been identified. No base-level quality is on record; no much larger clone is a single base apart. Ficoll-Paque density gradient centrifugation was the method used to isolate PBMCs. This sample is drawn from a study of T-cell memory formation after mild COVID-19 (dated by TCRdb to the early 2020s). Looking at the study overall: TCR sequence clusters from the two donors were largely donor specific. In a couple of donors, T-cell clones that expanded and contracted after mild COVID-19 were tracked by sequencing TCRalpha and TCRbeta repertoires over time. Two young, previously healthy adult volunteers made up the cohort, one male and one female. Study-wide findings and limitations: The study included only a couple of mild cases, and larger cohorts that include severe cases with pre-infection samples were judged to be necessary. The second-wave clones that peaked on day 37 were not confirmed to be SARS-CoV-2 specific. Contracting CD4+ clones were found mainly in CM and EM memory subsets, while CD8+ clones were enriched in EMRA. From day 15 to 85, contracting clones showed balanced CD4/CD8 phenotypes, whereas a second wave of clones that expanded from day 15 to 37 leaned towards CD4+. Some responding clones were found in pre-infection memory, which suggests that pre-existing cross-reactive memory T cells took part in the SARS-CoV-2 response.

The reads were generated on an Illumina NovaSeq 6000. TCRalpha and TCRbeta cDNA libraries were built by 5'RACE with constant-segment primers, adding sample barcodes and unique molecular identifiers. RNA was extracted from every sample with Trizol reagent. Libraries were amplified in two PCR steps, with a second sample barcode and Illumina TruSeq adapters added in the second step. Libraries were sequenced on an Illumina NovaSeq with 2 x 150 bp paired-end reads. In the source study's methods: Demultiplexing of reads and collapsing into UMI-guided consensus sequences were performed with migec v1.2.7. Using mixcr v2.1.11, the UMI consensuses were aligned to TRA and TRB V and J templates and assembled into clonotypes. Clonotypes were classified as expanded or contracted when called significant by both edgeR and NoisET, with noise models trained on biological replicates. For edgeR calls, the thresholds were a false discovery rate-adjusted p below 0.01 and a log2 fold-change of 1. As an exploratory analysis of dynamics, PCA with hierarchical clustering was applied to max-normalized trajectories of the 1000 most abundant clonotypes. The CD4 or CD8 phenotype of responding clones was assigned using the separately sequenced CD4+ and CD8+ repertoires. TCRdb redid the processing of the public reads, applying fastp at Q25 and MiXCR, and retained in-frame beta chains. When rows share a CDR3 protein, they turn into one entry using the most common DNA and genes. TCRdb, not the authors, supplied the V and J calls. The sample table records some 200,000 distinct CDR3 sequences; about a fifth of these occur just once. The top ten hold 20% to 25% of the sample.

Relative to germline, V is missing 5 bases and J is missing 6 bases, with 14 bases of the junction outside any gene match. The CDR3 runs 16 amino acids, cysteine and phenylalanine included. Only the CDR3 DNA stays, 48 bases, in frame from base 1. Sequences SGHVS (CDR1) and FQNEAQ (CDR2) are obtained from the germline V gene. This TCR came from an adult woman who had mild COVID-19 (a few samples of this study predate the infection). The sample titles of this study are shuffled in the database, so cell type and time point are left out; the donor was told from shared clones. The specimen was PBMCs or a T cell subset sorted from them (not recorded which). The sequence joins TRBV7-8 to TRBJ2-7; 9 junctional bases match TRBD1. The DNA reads TGTGCCAGCAGCCCCACCGACAGGGGGTCGCTGTCCGAGCAGTACTTC. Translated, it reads CASSPTDRGSLSEQYF.